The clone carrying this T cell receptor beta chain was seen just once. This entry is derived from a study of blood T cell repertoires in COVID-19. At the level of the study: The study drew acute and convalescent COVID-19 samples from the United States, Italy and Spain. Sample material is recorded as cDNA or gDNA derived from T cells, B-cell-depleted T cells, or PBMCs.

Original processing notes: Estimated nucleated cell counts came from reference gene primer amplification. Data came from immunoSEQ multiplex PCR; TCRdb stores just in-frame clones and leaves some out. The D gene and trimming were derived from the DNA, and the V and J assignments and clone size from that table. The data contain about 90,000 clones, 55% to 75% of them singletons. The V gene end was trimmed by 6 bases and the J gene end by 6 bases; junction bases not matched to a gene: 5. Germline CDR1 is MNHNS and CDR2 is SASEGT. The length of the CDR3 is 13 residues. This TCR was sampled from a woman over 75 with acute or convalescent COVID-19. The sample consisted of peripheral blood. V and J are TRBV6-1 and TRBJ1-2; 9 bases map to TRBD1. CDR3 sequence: CASSRTGDDGYTF. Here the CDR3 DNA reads TGTGCCAGCAGCCGGACAGGGGATGATGGCTACACCTTC.